These 6 T cell receptor beta chains came from one sample sequenced in a study of blood T cell repertoires in COVID-19. TCRdb keeps only in-frame clones here, not all; method: immunoSEQ multiplex PCR. The sample comprises 270,000 or so clones, roughly nine tenths of which are singletons, and roughly 2.6% rests with the top ten. Source material: PBMCs or T cells enriched from blood (not recorded which). The receptors here all came from a woman between 18 and 29 years old who had recovered from COVID-19.

The J gene is TRBJ1-6, the V gene TRBV6-2 or TRBV6-3; D is unclear. Germline loops: CDR1 MNHEY, CDR2 SVGEGT. CDR3 length equals 14 residues. V dropped 4 bases and J dropped 5 bases, with 9 bases sitting between them. The CDR3 spells CASSSIRNNSPLHF. The CDR3 nucleotides read TGTGCCAGCAGTTCCATCAGGAATAATTCACCCCTCCACTTT.

V gene TRBV4-1 combines with J gene TRBJ2-1; 7 bases match TRBD2. CDR3 length: 14 residues. The germline V gene has CDR1 MGHRA and CDR2 YSYEKL. Unmatched junction bases numbered 3, after V lost 3 bases and J lost 4 bases. The CDR3 here is CASSHRTRYNEQFF. The CDR3 coding sequence is TGCGCCAGCAGCCACAGGACTAGATACAATGAGCAGTTCTTC.

J is TRBJ1-5 and V is TRBV25-1; tentatively, D is TRBD1 (6 bases). Germline CDR1 is MGHDK and CDR2 is SYGVNS. CDR3 size: 14 residues. The V end lost 3 bases, the J end lost 0 bases, and 6 bases lay between the germline ends. CDR3 protein: CASSDRGSNQPQHF. The CDR3 coding sequence is TGTGCCAGCAGTGACAGGGGTAGCAATCAGCCCCAGCATTTT.

The rearrangement links TRBV19 to TRBJ1-4, with TRBD1 matching over 10 bases. Per germline, CDR1 LNHDA and CDR2 SQIVND (reference sequence). V lost 7 bases to trimming and J lost 3 bases; unmatched junction nucleotides: 5. The CDR3 has 15 residues. The CDR3 region has the DNA TGTGCCAGTAATCGACAGGGGGCAGCTAATGAAAAACTGTTTTTT. Translated: CASNRQGAANEKLFF.

The J gene is TRBJ1-3, the V gene TRBV5-5; no clear D gene. The CDR3 has 13 amino acids. CDR1 is SGHKS, CDR2 YYEKEE, per germline (reference sequence). V lost 1 base to trimming and J lost 2 bases, with 4 bases between them. The CDR3 DNA is TGTGCCAGCAGCTTGACAGCTGGAAACACCATATATTTT. Its translation: CASSLTAGNTIYF.

This clone was observed once. The V and J genes are TRBV18 and TRBJ1-1, with D perhaps matching TRBD1 (5 bases). Germline assignment: CDR1 KGHSH and CDR2 LQKENI. The CDR3 has 13 residues. The V end was cut by 0 bases, the J end by 5 bases, with 7 bases between. The CDR3 loop is CASSPPGGTEAFF. The DNA of the CDR3 is TGTGCCAGCTCACCACCGGGGGGAACTGAAGCTTTCTTT. The full variable domain, rest sourced from reference TRBV18 and TRBJ1-1, is NAGVMQNPRHLVRRRGQEARLRCSPMKGHSHVYWYRQLPEEGLKFMVYLQKENIIDESGMPKERFSAEFPKEGPSILRIQQVVRGDSAAYFCASSPPGGTEAFFGQGTRLTVV.